The next 20 T cell receptor beta chains were all read from a single sample in a study of T-cell memory formation after mild COVID-19 listed by TCRdb under 2021. Libraries were made using 5' RACE. The sequencer listed for this sample is Illumina NovaSeq 6000. TCRdb reprocessed the public reads (quality trimming at Q25 with fastp, clone calling with MiXCR) and kept in-frame beta chains. Duplicate CDR3 protein sequences are folded into a single record with the most common DNA and genes. The sample records 550,000 to 650,000 distinct CDR3 sequences, 17% of which are singletons. Roughly 8.2% of the sample is in the top ten clones. The source material was PBMCs or a T cell subset sorted from them (not recorded which). These receptors came from an adult woman who had mild COVID-19 (a few samples of this study predate the infection). The sample titles of this study are shuffled in the database, so cell type and time point are left out; the donor was told from shared clones.

V and J are TRBV27 and TRBJ1-1; 8 bases map to TRBD1. From germline, CDR1 is MNHEY and CDR2 SMNVEV (reference sequence). V lost 7 bases and J lost 4; bases outside the gene matches: 11. The CDR3 covers 15 residues. The CDR3 here is CASNRHQGAFTEAFF. CDR3 DNA: TGTGCCAGCAATCGTCATCAGGGGGCATTCACTGAAGCTTTCTTT.

This clonotype was recorded many times. The chain recombines TRBV7-9 with TRBJ1-5; the match to TRBD1 covers 8 bases. Trimming removed 1 base from V and 4 bases from J; junction bases left unmatched: 3. This CDR3 has 15 residues. In germline, CDR1 is SEHNR, CDR2 FQNEAQ (reference sequence). The CDR3 protein is CASSLGRGQNQPQHF. The CDR3 bases are TGTGCCAGCAGCTTAGGCAGGGGGCAAAATCAGCCCCAGCATTTT.

The rearrangement uses TRBV5-6 and TRBJ2-7, with D hard to call. Per germline, CDR1 SGHDT and CDR2 YYEEEE. V gave up 1 base and J gave up 2 bases, with 13 bases separating them. The CDR3 is 15 residues long. CDR3 nucleotides: TGTGCCAGCAGCTTGTTCGAGAGCTCACCCTACGAGCAGTACTTC. It translates to CASSLFESSPYEQYF.

This clonotype was counted only a few times. The chain couples TRBV20-1 to TRBJ2-4; 7 bases map to TRBD1. The germline V gene has CDR1 DFQATT and CDR2 SNEGSKA (reference sequence). After removal of 2 bases from V and 0 bases from J, the junction contained 4 bases not matched to a gene. The CDR3 is made up of 15 amino acids. This CDR3 is CSARPGQLAKNIQYF. CDR3 coding DNA: TGCAGTGCTAGACCGGGACAGCTAGCCAAAAACATTCAGTACTTC.

The V call is TRBV3-1, the J call TRBJ1-2, with D tentatively TRBD1 (5 bases). The CDR3 has 14 residues. Trimming cost V 1 base and J 0 bases, with 6 bases left between them. The germline V gene encodes CDR1 LGHDT and CDR2 YNNKEL (reference sequence). The CDR3 DNA follows: TGTGCCAGCAGCCAAGGACAGCCTAACTATGGCTACACCTTC. Translation gives CASSQGQPNYGYTF.

As concerns this clonotype: Sequence at one end of the junction differs from germline and may be a read error. This chain links TRBV15 with TRBJ2-2; TRBD1 matches at 9 bases. Germline V gives CDR1 LNHNV, CDR2 YYDKDF (reference sequence). The CDR3 is 17 residues long. This chain's CDR3 is CATKKGPGTGTAGELFF. The CDR3 DNA reads as TGTGCGACCAAGAAGGGGCCCGGGACAGGGACCGCCGGGGAGCTGTTTTTT.

In this sample, this clonotype turned up a few times. The chain uses TRBV7-3 and TRBJ1-1; 9 bases fit TRBD1. The CDR3 sequence is 16 residues long. Germline trimming cut 1 base from V and 4 bases from J; bases unmatched to any gene: 7. Germline V lookup: CDR1 SGHTA, CDR2 FQGTGA. CDR3 amino acids: CASSLNPTGGRTEAFF. DNA of the CDR3: TGTGCCAGCAGCTTAAACCCGACAGGGGGGCGCACTGAAGCTTTCTTT.

V is TRBV4-2 and J is TRBJ1-2; 7 nucleotides align to TRBD1. V shed 0 bases, J shed 8 bases, and the junction held 6 bases outside the gene matches. Germline V lookup: CDR1 LGHNA, CDR2 YNFKEQ. CDR3 size: 14 residues. The CDR3: CASSQEPRGGGYTF. CDR3 bases: TGTGCCAGCAGCCAAGAGCCCAGGGGGGGGGGCTACACCTTC.

This clonotype was seen only a few times. The chain joins TRBV5-1 to TRBJ1-2, with 9 bases lining up with TRBD1. The V gene end was trimmed by 2 bases and the J gene end by 2 bases; junction bases not matched to a gene: 7. The CDR3 has 16 amino acids. Germline V gives CDR1 SGHRS, CDR2 YFSETQ. CDR3 DNA sequence: TGCGCCAGCAGCTTCGGTGGGGACAGGGCGAACTATGGCTACACCTTC. Protein product: CASSFGGDRANYGYTF.

The chain has TRBV2 and TRBJ2-1; tentatively, D is TRBD2 (6 bases). V was pared by 6 bases and J by 8 bases, with 23 bases between. The germline V gene has CDR1 SNHLY and CDR2 FYNNEI. CDR3 length equals 16 residues. The CDR3, as DNA: TGTGCCAGCAGCCGCGGGACTCCTCTTTCGGACGATGAGCAGTTCTTC. The encoded protein is CASSRGTPLSDDEQFF.

The chain employs TRBV5-1 and TRBJ1-1; no clear D. V gave up 0 bases and J gave up 2 bases, with 8 bases separating them. The CDR3 sequence is 14 residues long. Per the germline V gene, CDR1 is SGHRS and CDR2 is YFSETQ. CDR3 sequence (DNA): TGCGCCAGCAGCTTGGGAGTCTCAAACACTGAAGCTTTCTTT. Encoded protein: CASSLGVSNTEAFF. The complete variable domain, with remaining parts taken from reference TRBV5-1 and TRBJ1-1, reads KAGVTQTPRYLIKTRGQQVTLSCSPISGHRSVSWYQQTPGQGLQFLFEYFSETQRNKGNFPGRFSGRQFSNSRSEMNVSTLELGDSALYLCASSLGVSNTEAFFGQGTRLTVV.

The chain carries TRBV4-3 and TRBJ2-7, with TRBD2 identical over 8 bases. After removal of 0 bases from V and 3 bases from J, the junction contained 7 bases not matched to a gene. Per the germline V gene, CDR1 is LGHNA and CDR2 is YSLEER. The CDR3 totals 16 residues. CDR3 sequence reads: CASSQEAAGRGYEQYF. The CDR3 nucleotides read TGCGCCAGCAGCCAAGAAGCCGCCGGGAGGGGCTACGAGCAGTACTTC.

This rearrangement joins TRBV7-3 to TRBJ2-7, with 9 bases fitting TRBD2. Trimming removed 1 base from V and 0 bases from J; junction bases left unmatched: 7. The CDR3 runs 17 residues. In germline, CDR1 is SGHTA, CDR2 FQGTGA. The CDR3 DNA follows: TGTGCCAGCAGCTTAAGGGCTAGCGGGGATTTCTCCTACGAGCAGTACTTC. It is translated as CASSLRASGDFSYEQYF.

The chain joins TRBV13 to TRBJ2-7, with 10 bases aligning to TRBD1. CDR1 and CDR2 (germline): PRHDT, FYEKMQ (reference sequence). With 1 base clipped from V and 7 bases from J, the junction kept 7 bases outside the gene matches. The CDR3 totals 15 residues. The CDR3 reads CASSLVGTGAEEQYF. CDR3 bases: TGTGCCAGCAGCTTAGTCGGGACAGGGGCGGAAGAGCAGTACTTC.

The chain has TRBV5-1 and TRBJ2-5; 7 nucleotides agree with TRBD1. The V gene's germline CDR1 is SGHRS and CDR2 YFSETQ. CDR3 size: 14 residues. Trimming removed 4 bases from V and 5 bases from J; junction bases left unmatched: 8. The CDR3 region is CASSEGQSWETQYF. The CDR3, as DNA: TGCGCCAGCAGCGAGGGACAGTCGTGGGAGACCCAGTACTTC.

V and J are TRBV6-2 or TRBV6-3 and TRBJ2-7; no clear D. V lost 10 bases, J lost 2 bases, and 15 bases lay in between. The CDR3 is made up of 13 amino acids. Germline loops: CDR1 MNHEY, CDR2 SVGEGT. The CDR3 bases are TGTGCCACCCTGGAGCTCCTGGCCTACGAGCAGTACTTC. It encodes CATLELLAYEQYF.

This chain joins TRBV29-1 and TRBJ2-7; 11 nucleotides agree with TRBD1. The J segment lost 5 bases and the V segment lost 6 bases, leaving 6 bases of the junction unmatched. This CDR3 is 13 amino acids long. The germline CDR1 and CDR2 sequences are SQVTM and ANQGSEA. The DNA of the CDR3 is TGCAGCGTCTTATGGACAGGGGGCCACGAGCAGTACTTC. Encoded protein: CSVLWTGGHEQYF.

Many counts were recorded for this clonotype. This chain uses TRBV5-1 with TRBJ2-3, with D maybe TRBD1 (5 bases). The V end was cut by 0 bases, the J end by 6 bases, with 17 bases between. Germline V gives CDR1 SGHRS, CDR2 YFSETQ. This CDR3 contains 16 residues. CDR3 loop: CASSLEDSYKGDTQYF. The CDR3 region has the DNA TGCGCCAGCAGCTTGGAAGACAGTTATAAAGGGGATACGCAGTATTTT.

This clonotype was observed a few times. V usage is TRBV24-1 and J usage is TRBJ2-3, with a tentative D call TRBD2 (6 bases). The V gene's germline CDR1 is KGHDR and CDR2 SFDVKD. V lost 4 bases to trimming and J lost 3 bases, with 13 bases between them. This CDR3 region has 15 residues. CDR3 sequence reads: CATSDTGTRTDTQYF. CDR3 DNA: TGTGCCACCAGTGACACCGGGACTCGAACAGATACGCAGTATTTT.

This sequence joins TRBV7-9 and TRBJ1-2, with TRBD1 identical over 7 bases. CDR1 and CDR2 (germline): SEHNR, FQNEAQ (reference sequence). The CDR3 runs to 15 residues. Trimming cost V 1 base and J 2 bases; bases outside gene matches: 4. CDR3 sequence reads: CASSLVGGENYGYTF. CDR3 nucleotides: TGTGCCAGCAGCTTAGTAGGGGGCGAGAACTATGGCTACACCTTC.